These 4 T cell receptor beta chains were sequenced from one sample in a study of blood T cells in healthy people across ages. Next came a second PCR, run for about 6 to 12 cycles, which used a sample-barcoded 5' primer along with a J-beta primer mix. Via MiXCR, TCRdb re-called the 5' RACE reads, giving one row per CDR3 protein. The sample shows hundreds of thousands of distinct CDR3 sequences, about 30% of them seen only once. Sample: blood. The receptors derive from a woman aged 80 or over in good health.

This clonotype was found a few times. The CDR3 loop reads CASSQTTGPTMVGQYF. The CDR3 DNA is TGCGCCAGCAGCCAAACCACGGGACCCACCATGGTAGGGCAGTACTTC. The chain employs TRBV4-3 and TRBJ2-7; either TRBD1 or TRBD2 may fit D (5 bases each). Germline assignment: CDR1 LGHNA and CDR2 YSLEER. The CDR3 is 16 residues long. Trimming cost V 2 bases and J 9 bases, with 23 bases left between them.

The genes are TRBV20-1 and TRBJ1-6; D is perhaps TRBD1 (5 bases). Germline values: CDR1 DFQATT, CDR2 SNEGSKA (reference sequence). With 3 bases removed from V and 6 bases from J, the gap between germline ends came to 9 bases. CDR3 size: 13 residues. CDR3 residues: CSARGTANSPLHF. CDR3 nucleotides: TGCAGTGCTAGGGGGACTGCTAATTCACCCCTCCACTTT.

This clonotype was counted ten times or more. This chain connects TRBV11-2 to TRBJ2-7; D unresolved. The CDR3 sequence is 15 residues long. The V end lost 1 base, the J end lost 0 bases, and 10 bases lay between the germline ends. Germline loops: CDR1 SGHAT, CDR2 FQNNGV. The CDR3: CASSLVPTNSYEQYF. CDR3 nucleotide sequence: TGTGCCAGCAGCTTAGTCCCGACCAACTCCTACGAGCAGTACTTC.

Concerning this clonotype itself: A much larger clone lies a single base off, so this may be a read error. The J gene is TRBJ2-7, the V gene TRBV11-2; D is perhaps TRBD2 (6 bases). Germline-derived CDR1 and CDR2 are SGHAT and FQNNGV. V lost 0 bases and J 0 bases, leaving 12 bases between the germline ends. The CDR3 consists of 16 residues. As DNA, the CDR3 is TGTGCCAGCAGCTTAGATAGGCAGGGAGGCTCCTACGAGCAGTACTTC. Encoded protein: CASSLDRQGGSYEQYF.